This T cell receptor beta chain is drawn from a study of T cell responses to AZD1222 COVID-19 vaccine. Study at large: Pooled in the analysis were second doses at about 4 or about 12 weeks. General observations from the study: Within unmutated variant regions lay the reported targets of nearly half of spike-specific TCRs. Distributed over spike, vaccine-associated CD4 TCRs predominated at 160-218 and 743-854.

The method was immunoSEQ multiplex PCR; TCRdb's version includes in-frame clones alone and lacks a portion of them. The sample yields 90,000 to 150,000 clones, about nine tenths seen once. With regard to this clone: The antigen remains undetermined.

The receptor was isolated from an adult in good health. Sequencing used peripheral blood, obtained on day 0 of AZD1222 vaccination.

CDR3 region: CASSDENNSPLHF. In DNA form, the CDR3 reads TGTGCCAGCAGTGACGAGAATAATTCACCCCTCCACTTT. The rearrangement links TRBV6-1 to TRBJ1-6, with D unclear. V was trimmed by 3 bases and J by 5 bases, leaving 5 bases between them. Germline-derived CDR1 and CDR2 are MNHNS and SASEGT. This CDR3 region has 13 residues.